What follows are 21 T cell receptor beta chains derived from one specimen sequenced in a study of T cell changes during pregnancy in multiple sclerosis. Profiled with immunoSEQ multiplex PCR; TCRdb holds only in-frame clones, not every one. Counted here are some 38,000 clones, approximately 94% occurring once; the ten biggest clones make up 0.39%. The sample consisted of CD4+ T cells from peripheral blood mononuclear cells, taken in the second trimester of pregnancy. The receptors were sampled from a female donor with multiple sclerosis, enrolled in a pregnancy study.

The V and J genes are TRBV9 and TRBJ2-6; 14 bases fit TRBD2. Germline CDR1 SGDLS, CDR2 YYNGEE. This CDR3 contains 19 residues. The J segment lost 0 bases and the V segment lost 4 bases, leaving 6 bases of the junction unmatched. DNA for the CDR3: TGTGCCAGCAGCCCTTGGACTAGCGGGGGGTCCTCTGGGGCCAACGTCCTGACTTTC. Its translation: CASSPWTSGGSSGANVLTF.

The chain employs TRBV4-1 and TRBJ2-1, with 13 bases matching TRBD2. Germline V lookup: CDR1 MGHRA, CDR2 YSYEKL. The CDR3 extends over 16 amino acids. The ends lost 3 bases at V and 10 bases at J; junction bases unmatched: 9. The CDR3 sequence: CASSQRAGTSGDEQFF. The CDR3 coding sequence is TGCGCCAGCAGCCAGAGAGCCGGGACTAGCGGGGACGAGCAGTTCTTC.

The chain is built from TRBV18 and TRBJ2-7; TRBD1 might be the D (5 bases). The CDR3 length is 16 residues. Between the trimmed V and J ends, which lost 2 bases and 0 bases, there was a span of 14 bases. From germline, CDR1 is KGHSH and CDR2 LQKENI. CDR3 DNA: TGTGCCAGCTCACCAGGGGCAGGGCAGAACTCCTACGAGCAGTACTTC. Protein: CASSPGAGQNSYEQYF.

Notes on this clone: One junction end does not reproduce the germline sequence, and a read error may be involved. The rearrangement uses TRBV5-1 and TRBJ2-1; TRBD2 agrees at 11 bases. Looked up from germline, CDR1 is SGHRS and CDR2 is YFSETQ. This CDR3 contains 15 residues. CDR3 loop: CASRLGLAVYNEQFF. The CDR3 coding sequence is TGCGCCAGCAGGTTGGGACTAGCGGTATACAATGAGCAGTTCTTC. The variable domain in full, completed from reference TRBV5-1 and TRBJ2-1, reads KAGVTQTPRYLIKTRGQQVTLSCSPISGHRSVSWYQQTPGQGLQFLFEYFSETQRNKGNFPGRFSGRQFSNSRSEMNVSTLELGDSALYLCASRLGLAVYNEQFFGPGTRLTVL.

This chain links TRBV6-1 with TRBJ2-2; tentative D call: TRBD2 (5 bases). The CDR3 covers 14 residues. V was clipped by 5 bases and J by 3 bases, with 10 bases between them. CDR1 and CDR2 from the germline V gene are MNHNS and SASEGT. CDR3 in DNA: TGTGCCAGCAGTTCCGAGCGGTACACCGGGGAGCTGTTTTTT. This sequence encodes CASSSERYTGELFF.

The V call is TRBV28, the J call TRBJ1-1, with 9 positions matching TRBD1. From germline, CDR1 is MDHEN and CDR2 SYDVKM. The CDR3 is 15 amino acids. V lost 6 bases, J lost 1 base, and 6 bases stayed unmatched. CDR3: CASSPNRGRNTEAFF. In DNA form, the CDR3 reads TGTGCCAGCAGCCCCAACAGGGGGCGGAACACTGAAGCTTTCTTT.

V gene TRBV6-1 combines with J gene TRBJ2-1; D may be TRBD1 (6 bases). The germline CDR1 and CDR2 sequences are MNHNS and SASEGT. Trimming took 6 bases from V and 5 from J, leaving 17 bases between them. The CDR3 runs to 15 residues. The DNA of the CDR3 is TGTGCCAGCAGCTCCGGGACAACGTTCAACAATGAGCAGTTCTTC. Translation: CASSSGTTFNNEQFF.

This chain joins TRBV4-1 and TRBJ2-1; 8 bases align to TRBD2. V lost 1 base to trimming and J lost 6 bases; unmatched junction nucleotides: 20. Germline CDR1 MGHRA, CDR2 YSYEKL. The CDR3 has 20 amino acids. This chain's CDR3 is CASSQGGIKSGRGSFNEQFF. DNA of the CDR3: TGCGCCAGCAGCCAAGGCGGGATAAAAAGCGGGAGAGGTTCTTTCAATGAGCAGTTCTTC.

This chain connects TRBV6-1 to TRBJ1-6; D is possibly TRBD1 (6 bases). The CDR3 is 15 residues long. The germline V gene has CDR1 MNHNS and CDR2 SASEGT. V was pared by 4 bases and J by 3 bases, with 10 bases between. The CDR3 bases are TGTGCCAGCAGTGGGACAGCTTTCTATAATTCACCCCTCCACTTT. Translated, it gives CASSGTAFYNSPLHF.

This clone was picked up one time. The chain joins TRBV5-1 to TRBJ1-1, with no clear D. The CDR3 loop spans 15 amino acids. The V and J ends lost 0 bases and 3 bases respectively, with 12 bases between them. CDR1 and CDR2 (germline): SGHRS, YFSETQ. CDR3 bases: TGCGCCAGCAGCTTGGGTACCGGGATATACACTGAAGCTTTCTTT. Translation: CASSLGTGIYTEAFF.

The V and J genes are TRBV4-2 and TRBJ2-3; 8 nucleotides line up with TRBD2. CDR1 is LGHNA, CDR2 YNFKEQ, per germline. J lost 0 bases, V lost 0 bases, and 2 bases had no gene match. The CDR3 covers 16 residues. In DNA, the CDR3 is TGTGCCAGCAGCCAAGATCCTAGCGGGAGCACAGATACGCAGTATTTT. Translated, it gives CASSQDPSGSTDTQYF.

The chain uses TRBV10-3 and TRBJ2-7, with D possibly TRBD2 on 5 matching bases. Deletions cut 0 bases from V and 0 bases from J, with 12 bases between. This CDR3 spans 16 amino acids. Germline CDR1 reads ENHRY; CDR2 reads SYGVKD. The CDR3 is CAISESSGFSSYEQYF. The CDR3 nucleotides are TGTGCCATCAGTGAGTCCTCGGGGTTCAGCTCCTACGAGCAGTACTTC.

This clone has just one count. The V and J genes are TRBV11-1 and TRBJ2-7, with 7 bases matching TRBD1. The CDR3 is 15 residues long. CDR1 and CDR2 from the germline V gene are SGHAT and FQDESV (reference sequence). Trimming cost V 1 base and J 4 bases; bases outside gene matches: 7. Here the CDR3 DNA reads TGTGCCAGCAGCTTAGGACAGGGAAGTTTTTACGAGCAGTACTTC. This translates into CASSLGQGSFYEQYF.

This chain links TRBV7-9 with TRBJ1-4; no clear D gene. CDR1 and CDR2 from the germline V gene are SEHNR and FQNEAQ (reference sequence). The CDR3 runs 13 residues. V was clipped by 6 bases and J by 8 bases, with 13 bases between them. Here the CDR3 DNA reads TGTGCCAGCAGTATACACGGGGAGGAAAAACTGTTTTTT. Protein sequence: CASSIHGEEKLFF.

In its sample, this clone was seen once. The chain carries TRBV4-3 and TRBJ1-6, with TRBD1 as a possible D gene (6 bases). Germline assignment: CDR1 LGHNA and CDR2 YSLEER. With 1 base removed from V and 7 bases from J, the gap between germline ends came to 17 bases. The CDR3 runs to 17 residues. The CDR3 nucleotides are TGCGCCAGCAGCCAAGCCGAGTTTAGGACAGTCAATTCACCCCTCCACTTT. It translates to CASSQAEFRTVNSPLHF.

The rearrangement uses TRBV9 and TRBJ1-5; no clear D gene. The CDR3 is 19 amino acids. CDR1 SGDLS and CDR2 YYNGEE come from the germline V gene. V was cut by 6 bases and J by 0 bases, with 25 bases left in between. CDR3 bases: TGTGCCAGCATCATACCCACGAGACACACATTTTATAGCAATCAGCCCCAGCATTTT. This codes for CASIIPTRHTFYSNQPQHF.

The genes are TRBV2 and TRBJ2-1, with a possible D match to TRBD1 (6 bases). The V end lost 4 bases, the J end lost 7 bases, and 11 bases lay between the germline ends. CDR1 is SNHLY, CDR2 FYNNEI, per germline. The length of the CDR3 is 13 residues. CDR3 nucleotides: TGTGCCAGCAGTGGGCAGGGGTTGAATGAGCAGTTCTTC. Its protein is CASSGQGLNEQFF.

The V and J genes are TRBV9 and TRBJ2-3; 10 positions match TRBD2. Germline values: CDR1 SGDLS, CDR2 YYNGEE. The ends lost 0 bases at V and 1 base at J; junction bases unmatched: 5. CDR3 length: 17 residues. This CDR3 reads CASSVAASGSGTDTQYF. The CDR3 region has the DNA TGTGCCAGCAGCGTAGCGGCTAGCGGGAGTGGCACAGATACGCAGTATTTT.

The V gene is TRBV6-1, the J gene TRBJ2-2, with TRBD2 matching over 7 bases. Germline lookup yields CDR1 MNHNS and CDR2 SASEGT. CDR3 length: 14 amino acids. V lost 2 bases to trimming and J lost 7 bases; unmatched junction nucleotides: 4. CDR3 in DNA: TGTGCCAGCAGTGAACGGGGGGAGGTCGGGGAGCTGTTTTTT. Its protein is CASSERGEVGELFF.

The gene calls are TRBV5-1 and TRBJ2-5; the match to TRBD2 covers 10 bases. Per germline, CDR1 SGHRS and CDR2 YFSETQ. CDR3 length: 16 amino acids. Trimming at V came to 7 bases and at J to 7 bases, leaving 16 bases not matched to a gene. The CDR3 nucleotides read TGCGCCAGCGGAAACGGGCTAGCGGGGGTACCGGGGACCCAGTACTTC. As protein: CASGNGLAGVPGTQYF.

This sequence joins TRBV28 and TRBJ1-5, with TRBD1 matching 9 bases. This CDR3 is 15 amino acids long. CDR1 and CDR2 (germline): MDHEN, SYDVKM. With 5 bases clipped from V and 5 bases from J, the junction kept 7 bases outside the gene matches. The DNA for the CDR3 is TGTGCCAGCAGTCCTGGACAGGGGAGCCATCAGCCCCAGCATTTT. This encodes CASSPGQGSHQPQHF.